The T cell receptor (beta chain) described here comes from a study of T cell clones after liver transplantation. On the study more broadly: Tolerant meant at least one year fully off immunosuppression without liver enzymes above twice normal. Study-wide results and limits: Post-transplant, graft-donor-reactive CD4 TCRbeta sequences in blood dropped significantly in 5 of 8 subjects.

Thawed unstimulated PBMCs were FACS-sorted by CD3, CD4 and CD8 into two populations. Method: immunoSEQ multiplex PCR; TCRdb's copy keeps in-frame clones and lacks some. The sample has 50,000 or so clones, about 86% seen once; the top ten hold 14%. The CDR3 is 14 amino acids. CDR1 is MGHRA and CDR2 is YSYEKL in the germline V gene. V trimming: 4 bases; J trimming: 2 bases; junction bases outside the gene matches: 3. In the case of this clone: The antigen is undetermined.

The receptor was derived from a human patient who received a liver transplant. Some T cells may trace back to the graft donor. The specimen was CD8+ T cells from blood, collected 12 months after liver transplant. The chain links TRBV4-1 to TRBJ2-7; 9 bases are a match to TRBD1. In DNA form, the CDR3 reads TGCGCCAGCAGCCCGGGACAGGGTGCCTACGAGCAGTACTTC. Encoded protein: CASSPGQGAYEQYF.